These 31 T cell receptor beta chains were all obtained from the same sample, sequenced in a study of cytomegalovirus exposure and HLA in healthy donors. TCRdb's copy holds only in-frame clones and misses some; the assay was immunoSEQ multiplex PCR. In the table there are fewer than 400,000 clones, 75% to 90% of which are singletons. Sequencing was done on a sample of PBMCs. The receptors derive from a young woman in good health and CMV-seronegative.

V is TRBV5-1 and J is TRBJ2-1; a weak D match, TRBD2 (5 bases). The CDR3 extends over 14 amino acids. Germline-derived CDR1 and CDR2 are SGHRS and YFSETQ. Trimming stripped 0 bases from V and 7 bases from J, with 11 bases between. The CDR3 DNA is TGCGCCAGCAGCTTGGGGCCCCCGGGGAATGAGCAGTTCTTC. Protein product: CASSLGPPGNEQFF.

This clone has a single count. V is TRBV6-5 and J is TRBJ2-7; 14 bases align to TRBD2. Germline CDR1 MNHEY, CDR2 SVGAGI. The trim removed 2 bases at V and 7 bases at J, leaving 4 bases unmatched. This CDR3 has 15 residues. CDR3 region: CASSYGGTSGGEQYF. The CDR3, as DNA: TGTGCCAGCAGTTACGGGGGGACTAGCGGGGGAGAGCAGTACTTC.

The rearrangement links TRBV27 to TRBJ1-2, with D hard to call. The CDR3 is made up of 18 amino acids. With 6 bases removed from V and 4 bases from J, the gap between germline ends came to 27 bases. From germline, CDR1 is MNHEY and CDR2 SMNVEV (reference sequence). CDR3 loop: CASRTISVVTSTSYGYTF. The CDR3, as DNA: TGTGCCAGCAGAACCATCTCGGTAGTAACGTCTACTTCCTATGGCTACACCTTC.

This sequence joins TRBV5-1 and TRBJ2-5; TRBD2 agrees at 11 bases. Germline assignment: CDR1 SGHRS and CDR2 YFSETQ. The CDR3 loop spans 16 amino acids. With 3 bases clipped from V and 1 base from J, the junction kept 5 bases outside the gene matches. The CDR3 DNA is TGCGCCAGCAGCTGGCAGACTAGCGGGGCCCAAGAGACCCAGTACTTC. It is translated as CASSWQTSGAQETQYF.

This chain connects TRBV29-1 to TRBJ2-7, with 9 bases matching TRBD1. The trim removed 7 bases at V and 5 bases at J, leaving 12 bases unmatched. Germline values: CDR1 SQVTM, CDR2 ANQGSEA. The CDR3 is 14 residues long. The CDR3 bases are TGCAGCGCCGAGACCGGGACAGGGTCCCACGAGCAGTACTTC. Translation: CSAETGTGSHEQYF.

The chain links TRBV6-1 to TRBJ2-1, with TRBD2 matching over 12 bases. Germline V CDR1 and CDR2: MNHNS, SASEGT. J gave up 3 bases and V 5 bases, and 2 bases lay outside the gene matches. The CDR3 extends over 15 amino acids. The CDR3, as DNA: TGTGCCAGCAGTCTGACTAGCGGGAGCTACAATGAGCAGTTCTTC. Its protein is CASSLTSGSYNEQFF.

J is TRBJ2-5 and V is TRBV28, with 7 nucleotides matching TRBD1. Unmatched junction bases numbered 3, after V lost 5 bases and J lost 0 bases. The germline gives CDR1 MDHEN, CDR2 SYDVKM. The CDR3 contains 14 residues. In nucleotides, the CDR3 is TGTGCCAGCAGTCCCGGGACAGACCAAGAGACCCAGTACTTC. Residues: CASSPGTDQETQYF.

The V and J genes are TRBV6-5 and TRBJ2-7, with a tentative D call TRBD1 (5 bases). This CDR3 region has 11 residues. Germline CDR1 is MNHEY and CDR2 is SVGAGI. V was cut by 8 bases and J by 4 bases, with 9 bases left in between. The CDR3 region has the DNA TGTGCCAGCTCCAGGGATTACGAGCAGTACTTC. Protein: CASSRDYEQYF.

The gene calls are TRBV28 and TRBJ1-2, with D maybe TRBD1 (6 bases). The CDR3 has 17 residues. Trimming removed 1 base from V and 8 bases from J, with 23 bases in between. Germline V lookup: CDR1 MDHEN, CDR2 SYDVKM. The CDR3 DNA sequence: TGTGCCAGCAGTTTATTGGGTATTCTGGGGGGGCTGGAGGGCTACACCTTC. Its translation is CASSLLGILGGLEGYTF.

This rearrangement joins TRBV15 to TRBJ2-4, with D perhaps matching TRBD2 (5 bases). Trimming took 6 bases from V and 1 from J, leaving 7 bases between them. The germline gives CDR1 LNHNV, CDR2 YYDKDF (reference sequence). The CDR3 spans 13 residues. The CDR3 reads CATRSSAKNIQYF. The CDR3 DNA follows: TGTGCCACCAGGTCTAGCGCCAAAAACATTCAGTACTTC.

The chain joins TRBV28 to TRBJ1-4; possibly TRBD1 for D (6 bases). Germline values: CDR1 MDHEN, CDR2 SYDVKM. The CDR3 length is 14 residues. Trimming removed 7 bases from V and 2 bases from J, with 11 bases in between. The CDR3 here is CASKGGVTNEKLFF. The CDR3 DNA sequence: TGTGCCAGCAAAGGGGGAGTGACTAATGAAAAACTGTTTTTT.

The CDR3 sequence: CASRGGGIYEQYF. For the CDR3, the DNA is TGTGCCAGCAGGGGAGGGGGGATCTACGAGCAGTACTTC. The gene calls are TRBV2 and TRBJ2-7; TRBD2 might be the D (7 bases). The CDR3 contains 13 residues. Germline loops: CDR1 SNHLY, CDR2 FYNNEI. The ends were cut back, 6 bases at V and 3 bases at J, with 12 bases in the middle.

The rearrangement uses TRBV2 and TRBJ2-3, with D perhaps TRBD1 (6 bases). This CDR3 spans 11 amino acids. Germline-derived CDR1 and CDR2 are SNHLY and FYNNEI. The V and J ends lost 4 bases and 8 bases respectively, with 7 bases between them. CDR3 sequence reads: CASSVGATQYF. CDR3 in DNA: TGTGCCAGCAGTGTGGGGGCTACGCAGTATTTT.

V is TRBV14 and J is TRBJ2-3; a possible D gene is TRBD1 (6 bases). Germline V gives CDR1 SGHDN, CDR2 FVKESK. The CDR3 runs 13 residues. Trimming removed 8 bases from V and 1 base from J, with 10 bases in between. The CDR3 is CASGGAGTDTQYF. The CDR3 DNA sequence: TGTGCCAGCGGGGGCGCCGGCACAGATACGCAGTATTTT.

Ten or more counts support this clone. CDR3 sequence (DNA): TGTGCCAGCGGCCGACTAGTCGGGGGGGAGCAGTACTTC. Translating gives CASGRLVGGEQYF. The chain has TRBV9 and TRBJ2-7, with TRBD2 matching 7 bases. CDR1 and CDR2 (germline): SGDLS, YYNGEE. Trimming cost V 7 bases and J 7 bases; bases outside gene matches: 11. This CDR3 is 13 amino acids long.

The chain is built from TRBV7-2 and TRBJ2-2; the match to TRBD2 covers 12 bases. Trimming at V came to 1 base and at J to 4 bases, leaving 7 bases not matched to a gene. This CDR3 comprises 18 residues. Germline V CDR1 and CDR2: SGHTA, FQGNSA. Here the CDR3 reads CASSLVRLAGGSTGELFF. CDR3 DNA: TGTGCCAGCAGCTTAGTGCGGCTAGCGGGAGGGTCCACCGGGGAGCTGTTTTTT.

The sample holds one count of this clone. The CDR3 loop reads CASSLFGPTYEQYF. The CDR3 DNA follows: TGTGCCAGCAGTTTATTCGGTCCTACCTACGAGCAGTACTTC. The genes are TRBV27 and TRBJ2-7, with unresolved D. CDR3 length: 14 amino acids. Trimming pared 1 base from V and 2 bases from J, leaving 9 bases between. Germline V lookup: CDR1 MNHEY, CDR2 SMNVEV (reference sequence).

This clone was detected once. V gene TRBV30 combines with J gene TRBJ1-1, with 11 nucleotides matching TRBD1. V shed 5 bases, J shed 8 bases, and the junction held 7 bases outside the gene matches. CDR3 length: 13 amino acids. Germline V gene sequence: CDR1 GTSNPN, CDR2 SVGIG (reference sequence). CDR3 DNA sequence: TGTGCCTGGGAGAGGACAGGGGGCGGGGAAGCTTTCTTT. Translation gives CAWERTGGGEAFF. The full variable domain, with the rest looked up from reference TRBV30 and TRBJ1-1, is SQTIHQWPATLVQPVGSPLSLECTVEGTSNPNLYWYRQAAGRGLQLLFYSVGIGQISSEVPQNLSASRPQDRQFILSSKKLLLSDSGFYLCAWERTGGGEAFFGQGTRLTVV.

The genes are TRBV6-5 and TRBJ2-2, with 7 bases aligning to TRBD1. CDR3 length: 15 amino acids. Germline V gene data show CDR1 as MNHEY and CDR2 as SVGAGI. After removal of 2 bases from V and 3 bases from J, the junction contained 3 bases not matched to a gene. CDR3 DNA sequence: TGTGCCAGCAGTTACCGGGACAGCTACACCGGGGAGCTGTTTTTT. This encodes CASSYRDSYTGELFF.

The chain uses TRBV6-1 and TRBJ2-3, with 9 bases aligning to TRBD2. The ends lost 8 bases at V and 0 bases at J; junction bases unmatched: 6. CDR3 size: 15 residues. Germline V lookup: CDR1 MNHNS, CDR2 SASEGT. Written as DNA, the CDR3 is TGTGCCAGCCTAGCGGGGACCTCTAGCACAGATACGCAGTATTTT. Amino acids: CASLAGTSSTDTQYF.

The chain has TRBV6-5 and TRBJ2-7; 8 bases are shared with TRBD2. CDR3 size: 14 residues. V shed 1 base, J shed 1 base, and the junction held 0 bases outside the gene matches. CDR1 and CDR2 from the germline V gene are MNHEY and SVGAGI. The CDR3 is CASSYLAGSYEQYF. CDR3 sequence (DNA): TGTGCCAGCAGTTACTTAGCGGGATCCTACGAGCAGTACTTC.

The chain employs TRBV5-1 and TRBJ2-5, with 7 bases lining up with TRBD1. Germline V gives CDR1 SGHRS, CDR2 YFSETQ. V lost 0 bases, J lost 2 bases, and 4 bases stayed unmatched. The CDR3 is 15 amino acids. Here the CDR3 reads CASSLVGGLQETQYF. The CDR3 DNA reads TGCGCCAGCAGCTTGGTAGGGGGCTTACAAGAGACCCAGTACTTC.

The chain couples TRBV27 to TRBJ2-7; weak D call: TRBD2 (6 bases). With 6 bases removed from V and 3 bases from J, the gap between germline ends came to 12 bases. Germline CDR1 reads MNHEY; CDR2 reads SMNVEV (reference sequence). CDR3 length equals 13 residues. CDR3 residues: CASRHSSVYEQYF. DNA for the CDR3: TGTGCCAGCAGACATTCTAGCGTCTACGAGCAGTACTTC.

DNA of the CDR3: TGCAGCGTCGTCGGGTCGGGGGGCGGGGAGACCCAGTACTTC. This gives the protein CSVVGSGGGETQYF. J is TRBJ2-5 and V is TRBV29-1; a possible D gene is TRBD2 (7 bases). Germline V gene lookup returns CDR1 SQVTM and CDR2 ANQGSEA. Trimming removed 6 bases at V and 5 bases at J, with 19 bases between. The length of the CDR3 is 14 residues.

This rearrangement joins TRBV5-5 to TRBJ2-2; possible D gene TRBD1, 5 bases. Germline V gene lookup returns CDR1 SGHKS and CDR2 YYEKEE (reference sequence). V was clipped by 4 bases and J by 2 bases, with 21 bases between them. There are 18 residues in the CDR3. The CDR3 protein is CASSHPGRQILNTGELFF. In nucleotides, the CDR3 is TGTGCCAGCAGCCACCCCGGCCGACAGATCCTAAACACCGGGGAGCTGTTTTTT.

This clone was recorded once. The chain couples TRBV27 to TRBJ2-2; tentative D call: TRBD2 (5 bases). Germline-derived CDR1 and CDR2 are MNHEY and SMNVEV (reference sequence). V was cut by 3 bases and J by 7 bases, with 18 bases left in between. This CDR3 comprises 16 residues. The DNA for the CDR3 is TGTGCCAGCAGTTTCCTCCCAATCGGACGGGGCGGGGAGCTGTTTTTT. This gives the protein CASSFLPIGRGGELFF.

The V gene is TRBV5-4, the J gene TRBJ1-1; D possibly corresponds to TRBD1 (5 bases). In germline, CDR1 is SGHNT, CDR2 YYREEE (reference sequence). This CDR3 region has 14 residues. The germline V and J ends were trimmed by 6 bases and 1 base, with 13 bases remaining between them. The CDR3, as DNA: TGTGCCAGCACCCAGTCCGGGGGGAACACTGAAGCTTTCTTT. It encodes CASTQSGGNTEAFF.

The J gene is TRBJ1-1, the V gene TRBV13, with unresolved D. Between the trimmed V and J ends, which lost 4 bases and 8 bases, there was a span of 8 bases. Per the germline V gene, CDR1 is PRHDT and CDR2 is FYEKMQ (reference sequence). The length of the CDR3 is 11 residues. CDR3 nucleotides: TGTGCCAGCAGCTCACAGCAGGAAGCTTTCTTT. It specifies CASSSQQEAFF.

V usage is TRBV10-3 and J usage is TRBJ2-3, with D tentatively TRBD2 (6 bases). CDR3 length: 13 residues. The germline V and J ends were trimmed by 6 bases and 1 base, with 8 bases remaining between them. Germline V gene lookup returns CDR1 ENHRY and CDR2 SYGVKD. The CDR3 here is CAIRGLRTDTQYF. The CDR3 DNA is TGTGCCATCAGGGGACTTCGCACAGATACGCAGTATTTT.

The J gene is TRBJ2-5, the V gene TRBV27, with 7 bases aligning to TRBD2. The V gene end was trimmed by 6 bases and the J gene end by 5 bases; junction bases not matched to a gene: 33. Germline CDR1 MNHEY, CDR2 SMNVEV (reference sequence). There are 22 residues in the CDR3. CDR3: CASRPKMQGLNTPFVAGETQYF. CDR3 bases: TGTGCCAGCAGGCCCAAGATGCAGGGACTAAACACGCCTTTTGTGGCGGGCGAGACCCAGTACTTC.

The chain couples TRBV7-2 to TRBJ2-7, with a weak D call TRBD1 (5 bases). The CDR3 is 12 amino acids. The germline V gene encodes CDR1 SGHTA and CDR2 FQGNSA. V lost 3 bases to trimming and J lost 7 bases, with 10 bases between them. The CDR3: CASSLAKGEQYF. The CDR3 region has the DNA TGTGCCAGCAGCTTGGCGAAGGGGGAGCAGTACTTC.